A single sample gave rise to the 21 T cell receptor beta chains below, sequenced in a study of Ad26.COV2.S vaccination and SARS-CoV-2 variants. Assay used: immunoSEQ multiplex PCR; TCRdb lists only in-frame clones, some missing. The top ten clones hold roughly 13% of a sample with some 480,000 clones, approximately 88% of them seen once. Treatment specified: around 19 received Ad26.COV2.S at low or high dose, single or two shots; 5 received placebo; per-sample allocation not given. The investigators took samples on day 63 after the first vaccine or placebo injection. The input for sequencing was peripheral blood, taken in a trial of Ad26.COV2.S vaccine versus placebo. These receptors all stem from a person aged 18-60 years who received the Ad26.COV2.S COVID-19 vaccine or a placebo.

The V gene is TRBV19, the J gene TRBJ1-1; no clear D. V lost 10 bases and J 2 bases, leaving 14 bases between the germline ends. Per germline, CDR1 LNHDA and CDR2 SQIVND (reference sequence). The CDR3 is 13 amino acids. The CDR3 region has the DNA TGTGCCATCGCGACAACCGCAAACACTGAAGCTTTCTTT. Residues: CAIATTANTEAFF.

V is TRBV27 and J is TRBJ2-5; D gene uncertain. The CDR3 loop spans 12 amino acids. V gave up 5 bases and J gave up 4 bases, with 8 bases separating them. The germline V gene encodes CDR1 MNHEY and CDR2 SMNVEV (reference sequence). CDR3 DNA sequence: TGTGCCAGCAGTAACTTTGGAGAGACCCAGTACTTC. Translated, it gives CASSNFGETQYF.

V gene TRBV7-2 combines with J gene TRBJ1-6; the D is unclear. V lost 1 base to trimming and J lost 7 bases, with 11 bases between them. Germline CDR1 reads SGHTA; CDR2 reads FQGNSA. CDR3 length equals 15 residues. Here the CDR3 reads CASSLGASWNSPLHF. The DNA of the CDR3 is TGTGCCAGCAGCTTAGGGGCGTCTTGGAATTCACCCCTCCACTTT.

This sequence joins TRBV18 and TRBJ1-6; perhaps TRBD1 as D (5 bases). Germline V CDR1 and CDR2: KGHSH, LQKENI. CDR3 length: 14 residues. V was pared by 7 bases and J by 7 bases, with 14 bases between. CDR3 DNA: TGTGCCAGCTGGGGAGACAGCACCAATTCACCCCTCCACTTT. It specifies CASWGDSTNSPLHF.

This chain uses TRBV5-1 with TRBJ1-1, with D possibly matching TRBD1 (6 bases). Germline CDR1 SGHRS, CDR2 YFSETQ. This CDR3 spans 15 amino acids. Trimming left V 0 bases short and J 6 bases short, with 15 bases between. CDR3 nucleotides: TGCGCCAGCAGCTTGGGACAGACAAGGGGGGCTGAAGCTTTCTTT. This sequence encodes CASSLGQTRGAEAFF.

The chain combines TRBV27 with TRBJ2-7, with 7 bases identical to TRBD1. The CDR3 extends over 16 amino acids. Per the germline V gene, CDR1 is MNHEY and CDR2 is SMNVEV (reference sequence). With V trimmed by 3 bases and J by 6 bases, 14 bases remained unmatched. The CDR3 coding sequence is TGTGCCAGCAGTTTTTTGAGGGGACAGACCGAAGGCGAGCAGTACTTC. Protein sequence: CASSFLRGQTEGEQYF.

The CDR3 DNA follows: TGTGCCAGCAGCTTATTAGGGATACGGGGGGCTCACACTGAAGCTTTCTTT. This sequence encodes CASSLLGIRGAHTEAFF. The genes are TRBV7-2 and TRBJ1-1; D is perhaps TRBD1 (6 bases). Trimming left V 2 bases short and J 3 bases short, with 19 bases between. Germline V gene data show CDR1 as SGHTA and CDR2 as FQGNSA. CDR3 length equals 17 residues.

The CDR3 is CASSGGPPQRGYEQYF. Written as DNA, the CDR3 is TGTGCCAGCAGTGGGGGCCCACCCCAGCGGGGCTACGAGCAGTACTTC. The chain carries TRBV11-1 and TRBJ2-7; tentative D call: TRBD2 (7 bases). V lost 6 bases, J lost 3 bases, and 21 bases lay in between. CDR3 length equals 16 residues. Germline V lookup: CDR1 SGHAT, CDR2 FQDESV (reference sequence). Full variable domain (missing parts from reference TRBV11-1 and TRBJ2-7): EAEVAQSPRYKITEKSQAVAFWCDPISGHATLYWYRQILGQGPELLVQFQDESVVDDSQLPKDRFSAERLKGVDSTLKIQPAELGDSAMYLCASSGGPPQRGYEQYFGPGTRLTVT.

The chain combines TRBV29-1 with TRBJ2-5, with D possibly being TRBD1 (5 bases). The CDR3 is made up of 14 amino acids. The germline V gene encodes CDR1 SQVTM and CDR2 ANQGSEA. The V gene lost 4 bases and the J gene lost 5 bases, with 17 bases spanning the gap. This chain's CDR3 is CSVAGRVGAETQYF. The CDR3 DNA reads as TGCAGCGTTGCTGGCAGGGTAGGGGCGGAGACCCAGTACTTC.

V gene TRBV29-1 combines with J gene TRBJ2-6, with D unclear. Germline CDR1 and CDR2: SQVTM and ANQGSEA. The CDR3 is 12 residues long. The V end lost 7 bases, the J end lost 2 bases, and 6 bases lay between the germline ends. DNA of the CDR3: TGCAGCGCCGAAACTGGGGCCAACGTCCTGACTTTC. Residues: CSAETGANVLTF. Full variable domain (missing parts from reference TRBV29-1 and TRBJ2-6): SAVISQKPSRDICQRGTSLTIQCQVDSQVTMMFWYRQQPGQSLTLIATANQGSEATYESGFVIDKFPISRPNLTFSTLTVSNMSPEDSSIYLCSAETGANVLTFGAGSRLTVL.

V is TRBV27 and J is TRBJ1-2; the D gene is possibly TRBD1 (5 bases). The germline V gene has CDR1 MNHEY and CDR2 SMNVEV (reference sequence). The V gene lost 8 bases and the J gene lost 4 bases, with 20 bases spanning the gap. The CDR3 extends over 15 amino acids. Written as DNA, the CDR3 is TGTGCCAGCGGGTACCCGGGGGAGAGAAGCTATGGCTACACCTTC. Encoded protein: CASGYPGERSYGYTF.

The chain combines TRBV27 with TRBJ2-7, with no clear D. CDR1 and CDR2 (germline): MNHEY, SMNVEV (reference sequence). Trimming stripped 0 bases from V and 6 bases from J, with 9 bases between. This CDR3 spans 13 amino acids. Here the CDR3 reads CASSLSGRPEQYF. The CDR3 DNA reads TGTGCCAGCAGTTTATCTGGTCGACCCGAGCAGTACTTC.

The chain employs TRBV12-3 or TRBV12-4 and TRBJ1-2; TRBD1 matches 7 bases. This CDR3 contains 13 residues. Trimming took 6 bases from V and 4 from J; bases not matched to a gene: 5. CDR3: CASSQDRVYGYTF. The CDR3 nucleotides are TGTGCCAGCAGCCAAGACAGGGTCTATGGCTACACCTTC.

This chain joins TRBV2 and TRBJ1-6; D unresolved. This CDR3 contains 16 residues. V shed 3 bases and J shed 7 bases, with 16 bases lying between them. Per the germline V gene, CDR1 is SNHLY and CDR2 is FYNNEI. CDR3 in amino acids: CASSDISGAVNSPLHF. The CDR3 region has the DNA TGTGCCAGCAGTGATATCTCCGGCGCAGTAAATTCACCCCTCCACTTT.

The genes are TRBV19 and TRBJ1-1, with D possibly TRBD1 on 5 matching bases. The ends were cut back, 6 bases at V and 3 bases at J, with 14 bases in the middle. Per the germline V gene, CDR1 is LNHDA and CDR2 is SQIVND (reference sequence). The CDR3 is 14 residues long. The chain's CDR3 is CASRVTGTYTEAFF. The CDR3, as DNA: TGTGCCAGTAGGGTGACCGGGACCTACACTGAAGCTTTCTTT.

Ten or more counts support this clone. The chain uses TRBV28 and TRBJ1-6, with D unresolved. V was trimmed by 2 bases and J by 9 bases, leaving 8 bases between them. The germline V gene encodes CDR1 MDHEN and CDR2 SYDVKM. The CDR3 contains 13 residues. CDR3 protein: CASSLGRPSPLHF. The CDR3 coding sequence is TGTGCCAGCAGTTTAGGGCGGCCTTCACCCCTCCACTTT.

This clone was seen a handful of times. Other DNA sequences in the same sample also yield this CDR3. The rearrangement uses TRBV20-1 and TRBJ2-5; a possible D gene is TRBD2 (5 bases). The CDR3 covers 11 residues. V was clipped by 6 bases and J by 4 bases, with 9 bases between them. The germline gives CDR1 DFQATT, CDR2 SNEGSKA (reference sequence). DNA for the CDR3: TGCAGTGCCGGCCGGGGAGAGACCCAGTACTTC. Its protein is CSAGRGETQYF.

This sequence joins TRBV19 and TRBJ1-1; D is unresolved. The ends were cut back, 3 bases at V and 0 bases at J, with 8 bases in the middle. This CDR3 comprises 14 residues. Germline V gene data show CDR1 as LNHDA and CDR2 as SQIVND (reference sequence). CDR3 DNA: TGTGCCAGTAGTATGAGACATTTGAACACTGAAGCTTTCTTT. This codes for CASSMRHLNTEAFF.

The CDR3 is CASGVDWRTEAFF. The CDR3 nucleotides read TGTGCCAGCGGCGTCGACTGGCGGACTGAAGCTTTCTTT. V is TRBV2 and J is TRBJ1-1; D gene unclear. Trimming shortened V by 8 bases and J by 5 bases, and 15 bases separated the two germline ends. CDR3 length equals 13 residues. Germline V lookup: CDR1 SNHLY, CDR2 FYNNEI. Supplemented by reference TRBV2 and TRBJ1-1, the full variable domain reads EPEVTQTPSHQVTQMGQEVILRCVPISNHLYFYWYRQILGQKVEFLVSFYNNEISEKSEIFDDQFSVERPDGSNFTLKIRSTKLEDSAMYFCASGVDWRTEAFFGQGTRLTVV.

The chain couples TRBV6-5 to TRBJ2-3; the D is unclear. Trimming stripped 6 bases from V and 9 bases from J, with 10 bases between. The germline gives CDR1 MNHEY, CDR2 SVGAGI. This CDR3 has 11 amino acids. DNA for the CDR3: TGTGCCAGCAGGGGCCCGGCAACGCAGTATTTT. Translated, it gives CASRGPATQYF.

The rearrangement uses TRBV7-2 and TRBJ2-3, with D maybe TRBD2 (6 bases). The V end was cut by 5 bases, the J end by 3 bases, with 9 bases between. The CDR3 loop spans 13 amino acids. Germline assignment: CDR1 SGHTA and CDR2 FQGNSA. The CDR3 is CASSAGLTDTQYF. The CDR3 DNA reads TGTGCCAGCAGCGCGGGGTTAACAGATACGCAGTATTTT.